Below, 8 T cell receptor beta chains from the same sample are listed, as sequenced in a study of blood T cell repertoires in COVID-19. The assay was immunoSEQ multiplex PCR, and TCRdb's table has in-frame clones only and misses some. The data show 30,000 or so clones, around four fifths seen once. The sample comprised peripheral blood. These receptors originate from a man aged 45-65 years with acute or convalescent COVID-19.

V is TRBV28 and J is TRBJ2-7; possibly TRBD2 for D (5 bases). The CDR3 sequence is 13 residues long. Trimming pared 8 bases from V and 0 bases from J, leaving 11 bases between. Germline V CDR1 and CDR2: MDHEN, SYDVKM. Written as DNA, the CDR3 is TGTGCCAGCGAGACGGGAAGCTCCTACGAGCAGTACTTC. Encoded protein: CASETGSSYEQYF.

This clone was picked up one time. The chain is built from TRBV6-5 and TRBJ2-3; 8 bases fit TRBD1. CDR1 MNHEY and CDR2 SVGAGI come from the germline V gene. The CDR3 loop spans 14 amino acids. V gave up 5 bases and J gave up 2 bases; unmatched junction bases: 3. This CDR3 reads CASSPGQVTDTQYF. In DNA form, the CDR3 reads TGTGCCAGCAGTCCGGGACAGGTCACAGATACGCAGTATTTT.

The chain uses TRBV4-1 and TRBJ1-4; 11 bases line up with TRBD1. CDR1 is MGHRA and CDR2 is YSYEKL in the germline V gene. The trim removed 0 bases at V and 7 bases at J, leaving 4 bases unmatched. The CDR3 is 16 amino acids. The CDR3 DNA reads TGCGCCAGCAGCCAAGATCGGGACAGGGGGATTGAAAAACTGTTTTTT. It is translated as CASSQDRDRGIEKLFF.

The rearrangement uses TRBV29-1 and TRBJ1-5; D perhaps matches TRBD1 (5 bases). The CDR3 is 13 residues long. Germline lookup yields CDR1 SQVTM and CDR2 ANQGSEA. V was cut by 6 bases and J by 3 bases, with 12 bases left in between. In nucleotides, the CDR3 is TGCAGCGTGGGAGGGGCGGCCAATCAGCCCCAGCATTTT. It is translated as CSVGGAANQPQHF.

The chain has TRBV7-8 and TRBJ2-1, with a weak D call TRBD2 (6 bases). With 5 bases removed from V and 2 bases from J, the gap between germline ends came to 16 bases. From germline, CDR1 is SGHVS and CDR2 FQNEAQ. The CDR3 has 16 residues. CDR3 sequence: CASSTPREIPYNEQFF. Here the CDR3 DNA reads TGTGCCAGCAGCACGCCCCGGGAGATCCCCTACAATGAGCAGTTCTTC.

This clone was picked up one time. V is TRBV29-1 and J is TRBJ2-1; 9 bases are shared with TRBD2. V lost 7 bases and J lost 2; bases outside the gene matches: 6. The CDR3 length is 14 residues. The germline V gene has CDR1 SQVTM and CDR2 ANQGSEA. The CDR3 here is CSALAGVTYNEQFF. The CDR3 DNA reads TGCAGCGCCTTAGCGGGAGTCACCTACAATGAGCAGTTCTTC.

The rearrangement joins TRBV9 to TRBJ2-1, with 7 bases matching TRBD1. The V gene's germline CDR1 is SGDLS and CDR2 YYNGEE. With 4 bases clipped from V and 6 bases from J, the junction kept 13 bases outside the gene matches. There are 16 residues in the CDR3. The CDR3 is CASSYETGRRANEQFF. Here the CDR3 DNA reads TGTGCCAGCAGCTACGAGACAGGGCGGCGGGCCAATGAGCAGTTCTTC.

The chain has TRBV4-2 and TRBJ1-2, with D unclear. This CDR3 is 12 amino acids long. Per germline, CDR1 LGHNA and CDR2 YNFKEQ. The ends were cut back, 3 bases at V and 8 bases at J, with 10 bases in the middle. Here the CDR3 reads CASSHTNGGYTF. CDR3 DNA: TGTGCCAGCAGCCACACCAACGGGGGCTACACCTTC.